What follows are 10 T cell receptor beta chains derived from one specimen sequenced in a study of regulatory T cells in long-lasting Graves disease. Time point of the sample: persistent/refractory GD, antithyroid drugs over 5 years with positive TRAb. RNA isolated from PBMCs was used to make the TCR library. Researchers made TCR beta libraries by using iRepertoire HTBI primers and running Arm-PCR on CDR3 regions. TCRdb reprocessed the multiplex PCR reads via MiXCR and lists one record per CDR3 protein. The sample holds about 290,000 distinct CDR3 sequences, 20% to 25% seen once. The sequencing used peripheral blood mononuclear cells (PBMCs), collected when the disease was refractory, from a patient treated with antithyroid drugs. The receptors come from a female donor with Graves disease.

In this sample, this clonotype turned up many times. The rearrangement links TRBV7-8 to TRBJ1-1; D gene ambiguous. Trimming removed 2 bases at V and 1 base at J, with 11 bases between. The germline CDR1 and CDR2 sequences are SGHVS and FQNEAQ. This CDR3 region has 15 residues. This CDR3 is CASSLRYSQNTEAFF. CDR3 DNA sequence: TGTGCCAGCAGCTTAAGGTACAGCCAGAACACTGAAGCTTTCTTT. Complete variable domain (other parts from reference TRBV7-8 and TRBJ1-1): GAGVSQSPRYKVAKRGQDVALRCDPISGHVSLFWYQQALGQGPEFLTYFQNEAQLDKSGLPSDRFFAERPEGSVSTLKIQRTQQEDSAVYLCASSLRYSQNTEAFFGQGTRLTVV.

The rearrangement uses TRBV5-5 and TRBJ2-4; TRBD1 agrees at 9 bases. Germline-derived CDR1 and CDR2 are SGHKS and YYEKEE (reference sequence). V lost 4 bases, J lost 2 bases, and 7 bases stayed unmatched. The CDR3 has 16 amino acids. The CDR3 nucleotides read TGTGCCAGCAGCCTCGACAGGGGGGTATCCAAAAACATTCAGTACTTC. Translated: CASSLDRGVSKNIQYF.

The chain carries TRBV6-2 or TRBV6-3 and TRBJ2-7; the D gene could be TRBD1 or TRBD2 (5 bases each). Trimming removed 6 bases from V and 6 bases from J, with 12 bases in between. This CDR3 comprises 12 residues. Per the germline V gene, CDR1 is MNHEY and CDR2 is SVGEGT. The CDR3 region has the DNA TGTGCCAGCAGCTGGGACCTCCTCGAGCAGTACTTC. This encodes CASSWDLLEQYF.

This clonotype was observed many times. This chain links TRBV20-1 with TRBJ1-4, with D possibly TRBD1 on 5 matching bases. The CDR3 covers 14 residues. The germline V gene encodes CDR1 DFQATT and CDR2 SNEGSKA (reference sequence). V was clipped by 6 bases and J by 7 bases, with 18 bases between them. The DNA of the CDR3 is TGCAGTGCGAGTCCCCCGGGGGATAGTGAAAAACTGTTTTTT. Encoded protein: CSASPPGDSEKLFF.

The table lists this clonotype with many counts. This CDR3 is CASSEAQVSYEQYF. DNA of the CDR3: TGTGCCAGCAGTGAAGCGCAGGTCTCCTACGAGCAGTACTTC. The chain uses TRBV2 and TRBJ2-7; D is undetermined. Trimming took 0 bases from V and 0 from J, leaving 6 bases between them. In germline, CDR1 is SNHLY, CDR2 FYNNEI. This CDR3 has 14 amino acids.

This clonotype was observed many times. The chain uses TRBV7-9 and TRBJ2-5, with D maybe TRBD1 (7 bases). Trimming stripped 4 bases from V and 3 bases from J, with 21 bases between. There are 17 residues in the CDR3. The germline V gene encodes CDR1 SEHNR and CDR2 FQNEAQ (reference sequence). The CDR3 DNA reads TGTGCCAGCAGCTCTGCGGGACAGCGAGGGGGCAAAGAGACCCAGTACTTC. Amino acid sequence: CASSSAGQRGGKETQYF.

This clonotype occurred many times. J is TRBJ1-6 and V is TRBV27; D is unresolved. Trimming removed 3 bases at V and 3 bases at J, with 9 bases between. CDR3 length: 15 residues. From germline, CDR1 is MNHEY and CDR2 SMNVEV (reference sequence). CDR3 DNA: TGTGCCAGCAGTTTGAACGGCTACTATAATTCACCCCTCCACTTT. Its translation is CASSLNGYYNSPLHF.

This clonotype was seen repeatedly, ten times or more. The rearrangement uses TRBV2 and TRBJ2-7, with 7 nucleotides matching TRBD1. V gave up 6 bases and J gave up 5 bases; unmatched junction bases: 7. The CDR3 runs to 13 residues. Germline V lookup: CDR1 SNHLY, CDR2 FYNNEI. The DNA for the CDR3 is TGTGCCAGCAGCCCCGACAGGGCCCACGAGCAGTACTTC. Translating gives CASSPDRAHEQYF.

Of note for this clonotype: A much larger clone differs from this one at a single base, so this may be a read error. The V and J genes are TRBV12-3 or TRBV12-4 and TRBJ2-7; 12 nucleotides align to TRBD2. J lost 2 bases, V lost 3 bases, and 2 bases had no gene match. This CDR3 contains 15 residues. CDR3 nucleotides: TGTGCCAGCAGTTTTCGGACTAGCGGGACCTACGAGCAGTACTTC. The encoded protein is CASSFRTSGTYEQYF.

The chain is built from TRBV6-1 and TRBJ2-5; TRBD2 aligns across 13 bases. V trimming: 6 bases; J trimming: 5 bases; junction bases outside the gene matches: 9. The germline gives CDR1 MNHNS, CDR2 SASEGT. The CDR3 length is 16 residues. CDR3 loop: CASRKLAGGPGETQYF. In DNA form, the CDR3 reads TGTGCCAGCAGAAAACTAGCGGGAGGGCCTGGGGAGACCCAGTACTTC.